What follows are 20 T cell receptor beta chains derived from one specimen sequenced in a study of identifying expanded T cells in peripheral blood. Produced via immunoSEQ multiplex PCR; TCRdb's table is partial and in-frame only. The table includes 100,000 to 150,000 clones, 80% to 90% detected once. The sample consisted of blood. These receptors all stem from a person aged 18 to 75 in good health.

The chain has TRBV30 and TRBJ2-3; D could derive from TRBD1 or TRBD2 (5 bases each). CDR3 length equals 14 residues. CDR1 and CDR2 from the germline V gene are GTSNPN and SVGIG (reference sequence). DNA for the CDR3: TGTGCTTTATATTCCGGGACGGTGTATGATACGCAGTATTTT. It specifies CALYSGTVYDTQYF.

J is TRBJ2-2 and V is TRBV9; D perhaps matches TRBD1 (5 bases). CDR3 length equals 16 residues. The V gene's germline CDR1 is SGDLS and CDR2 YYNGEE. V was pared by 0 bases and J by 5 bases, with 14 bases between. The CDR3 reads CASSVGVDTYTGELFF. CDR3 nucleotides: TGTGCCAGCAGCGTAGGGGTGGACACCTATACCGGGGAGCTGTTTTTT.

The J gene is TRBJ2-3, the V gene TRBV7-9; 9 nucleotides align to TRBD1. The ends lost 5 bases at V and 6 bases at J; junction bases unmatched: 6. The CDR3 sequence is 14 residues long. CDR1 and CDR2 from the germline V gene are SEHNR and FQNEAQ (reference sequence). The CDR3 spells CASSPGQGWDTQYF. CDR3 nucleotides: TGTGCCAGCAGCCCGGGACAGGGATGGGATACGCAGTATTTT.

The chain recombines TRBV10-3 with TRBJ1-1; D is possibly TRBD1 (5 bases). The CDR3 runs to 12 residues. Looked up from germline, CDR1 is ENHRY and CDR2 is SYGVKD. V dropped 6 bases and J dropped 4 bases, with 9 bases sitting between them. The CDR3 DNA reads TGTGCCATCAGGCCGGGGGGCACTGAAGCTTTCTTT. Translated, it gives CAIRPGGTEAFF.

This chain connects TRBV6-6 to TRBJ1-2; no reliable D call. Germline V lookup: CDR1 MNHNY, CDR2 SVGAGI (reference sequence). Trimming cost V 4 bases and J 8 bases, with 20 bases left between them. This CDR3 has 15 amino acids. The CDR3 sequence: CASSSPASTLDGYTF. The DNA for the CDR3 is TGTGCCAGCAGTTCCCCGGCTTCCACCTTGGACGGCTACACCTTC.

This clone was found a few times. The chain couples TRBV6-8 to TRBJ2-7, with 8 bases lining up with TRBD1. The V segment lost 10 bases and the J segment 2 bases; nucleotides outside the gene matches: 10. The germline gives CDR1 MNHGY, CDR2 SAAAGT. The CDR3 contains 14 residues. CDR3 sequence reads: CATSLGQAAYEQYF. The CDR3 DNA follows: TGTGCCACCTCACTGGGACAGGCGGCCTACGAGCAGTACTTC.

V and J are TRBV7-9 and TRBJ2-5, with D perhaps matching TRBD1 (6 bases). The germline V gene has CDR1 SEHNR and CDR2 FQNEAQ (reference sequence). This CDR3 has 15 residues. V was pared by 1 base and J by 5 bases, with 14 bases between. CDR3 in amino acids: CASSLDPDSHETQYF. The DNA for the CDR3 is TGTGCCAGCAGCTTAGACCCGGACAGCCACGAGACCCAGTACTTC.

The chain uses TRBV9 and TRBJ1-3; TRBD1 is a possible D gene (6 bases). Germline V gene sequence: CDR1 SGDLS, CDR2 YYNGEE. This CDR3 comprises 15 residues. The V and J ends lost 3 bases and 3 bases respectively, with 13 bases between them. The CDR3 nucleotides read TGTGCCAGCAGCGCAACAGGGTCCGTTGGAAACACCATATATTTT. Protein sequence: CASSATGSVGNTIYF.

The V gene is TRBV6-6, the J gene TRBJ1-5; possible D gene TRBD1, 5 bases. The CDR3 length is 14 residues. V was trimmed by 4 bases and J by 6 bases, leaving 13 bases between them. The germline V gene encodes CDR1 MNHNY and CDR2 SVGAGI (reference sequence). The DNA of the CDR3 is TGTGCCAGCAGTTGGTCAGGGTGGGGTCAGCCCCAGCATTTT. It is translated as CASSWSGWGQPQHF.

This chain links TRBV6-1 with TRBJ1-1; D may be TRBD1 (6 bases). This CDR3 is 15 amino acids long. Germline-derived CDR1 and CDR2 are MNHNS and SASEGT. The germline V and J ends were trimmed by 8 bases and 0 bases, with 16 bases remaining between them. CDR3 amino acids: CASRRGRDMNTEAFF. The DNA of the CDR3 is TGTGCCAGCCGAAGGGGCAGGGACATGAACACTGAAGCTTTCTTT.

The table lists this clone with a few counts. The CDR3: CASSLVFGGEKLFF. The CDR3 DNA sequence: TGCGCCAGCAGCTTGGTATTTGGCGGTGAAAAACTGTTTTTT. The gene calls are TRBV5-1 and TRBJ1-4; D remains unclear. Trimming took off 0 bases at V and 7 bases at J, with 10 bases between the two ends. Germline V gene sequence: CDR1 SGHRS, CDR2 YFSETQ. This CDR3 spans 14 amino acids.

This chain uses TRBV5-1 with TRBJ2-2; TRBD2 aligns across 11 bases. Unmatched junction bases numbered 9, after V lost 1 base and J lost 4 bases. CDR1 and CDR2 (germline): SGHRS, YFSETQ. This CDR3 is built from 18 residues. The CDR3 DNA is TGCGCCAGCAGCTTGCCCCGGACTAGCGGGCTTGGCACCGGGGAGCTGTTTTTT. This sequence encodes CASSLPRTSGLGTGELFF.

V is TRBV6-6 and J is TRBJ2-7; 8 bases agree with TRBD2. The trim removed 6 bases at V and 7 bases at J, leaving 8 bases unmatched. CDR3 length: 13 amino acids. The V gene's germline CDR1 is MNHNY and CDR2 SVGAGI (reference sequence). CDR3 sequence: CASRPGTSREQYF. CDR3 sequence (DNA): TGTGCCAGCAGACCCGGGACTAGTAGGGAGCAGTACTTC.

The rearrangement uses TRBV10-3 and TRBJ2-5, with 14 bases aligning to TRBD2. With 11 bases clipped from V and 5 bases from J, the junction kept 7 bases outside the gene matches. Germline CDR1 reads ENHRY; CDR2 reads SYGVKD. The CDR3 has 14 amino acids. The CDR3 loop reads CASRLAGGDETQYF. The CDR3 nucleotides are TGTGCCTCCCGACTAGCGGGAGGGGATGAGACCCAGTACTTC.

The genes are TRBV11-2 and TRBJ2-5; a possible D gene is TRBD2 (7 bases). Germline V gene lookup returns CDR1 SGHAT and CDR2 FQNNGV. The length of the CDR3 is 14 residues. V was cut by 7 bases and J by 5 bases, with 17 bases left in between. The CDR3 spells CASTLVGGGETQYF. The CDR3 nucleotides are TGTGCCAGCACCCTGGTAGGGGGAGGGGAGACCCAGTACTTC. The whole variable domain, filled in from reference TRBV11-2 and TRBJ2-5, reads EAGVAQSPRYKIIEKRQSVAFWCNPISGHATLYWYQQILGQGPKLLIQFQNNGVVDDSQLPKDRFSAERLKGVDSTLKIQPAKLEDSAVYLCASTLVGGGETQYFGPGTRLLVL.

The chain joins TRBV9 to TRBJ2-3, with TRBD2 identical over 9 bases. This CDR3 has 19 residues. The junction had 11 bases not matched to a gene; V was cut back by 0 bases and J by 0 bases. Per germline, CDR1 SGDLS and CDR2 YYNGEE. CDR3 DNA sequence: TGTGCCAGCAGCGTAGGGAGGGCTAGCGGGACCCAGAGCACAGATACGCAGTATTTT. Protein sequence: CASSVGRASGTQSTDTQYF.

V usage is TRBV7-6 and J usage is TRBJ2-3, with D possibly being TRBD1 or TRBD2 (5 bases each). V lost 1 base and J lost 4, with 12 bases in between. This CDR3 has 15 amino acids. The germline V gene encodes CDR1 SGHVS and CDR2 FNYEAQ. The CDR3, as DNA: TGTGCCAGCAGCTTAGATTGGGGGAGTCCAGATACGCAGTATTTT. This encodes CASSLDWGSPDTQYF.

In DNA, the CDR3 is TGTGCCAGCAGTACCCGGGAATCAAACACTGAAGCTTTCTTT. Its translation is CASSTRESNTEAFF. The chain recombines TRBV2 with TRBJ1-1; D is unclear. The CDR3 runs to 14 residues. V was clipped by 5 bases and J by 2 bases, with 12 bases between them. CDR1 is SNHLY and CDR2 is FYNNEI in the germline V gene.

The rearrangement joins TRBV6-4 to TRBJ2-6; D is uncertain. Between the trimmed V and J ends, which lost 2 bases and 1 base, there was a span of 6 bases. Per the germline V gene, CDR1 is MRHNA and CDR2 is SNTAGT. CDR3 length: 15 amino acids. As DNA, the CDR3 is TGTGCCAGCAGTGACGTGGGATCTGGGGCCAACGTCCTGACTTTC. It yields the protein CASSDVGSGANVLTF.

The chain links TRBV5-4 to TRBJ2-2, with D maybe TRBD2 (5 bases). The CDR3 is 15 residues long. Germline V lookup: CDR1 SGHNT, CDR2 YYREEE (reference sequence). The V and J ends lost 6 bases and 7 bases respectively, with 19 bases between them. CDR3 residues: CASNRGSGRGGELFF. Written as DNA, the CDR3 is TGTGCCAGCAACCGGGGAAGCGGTCGGGGCGGGGAGCTGTTTTTT.